This TCR beta chain was profiled in a study of T-cell reconstitution after alpha-beta-depleted transplantation in children. The CDR3 is made up of 14 amino acids. Germline V gives CDR1 SGDLS, CDR2 YYNGEE. V was trimmed by 0 bases and J by 4 bases, leaving 11 bases between them. Unique molecular identifiers were used to barcode this TCRbeta library. One entry per CDR3 protein, called by TCRdb with MiXCR from the PCR reads. The sample lists a few hundred thousand distinct CDR3 sequences, about an eighth occurring once. The source is a human donor who donated a stem cell graft to a child with Fanconi anemia. The material was PBMCs, obtained from the stem cell graft. This chain uses TRBV9 with TRBJ2-7, with a weak D call TRBD1 (5 bases). The CDR3 DNA reads as TGTGCCAGCAGCGTAGGCCCAGGGAAGTACGAGCAGTACTTC. Its protein is CASSVGPGKYEQYF.